The 27 T cell receptor beta chains below were found in one sample sequenced in a study of T cells in Graves' hyperthyroidism and ophthalmopathy. Authors of the study amplified TCR beta CDR3 regions from RNA transcripts. RT-PCR in the first round (using the HTBI primer set) targeted the TCR CDR3. One entry per CDR3 protein, called by TCRdb with MiXCR from the multiplex PCR reads. The table shows approximately 600,000 distinct CDR3 sequences, with 15% to 20% occurring only once. Material: blood. The receptors were sampled from a woman aged 30 to 39 with Graves' hyperthyroidism.

This clonotype was recorded a few times. The rearrangement joins TRBV24-1 to TRBJ2-7; TRBD2 aligns across 10 bases. This CDR3 is 14 amino acids long. CDR1 and CDR2 from the germline V gene are KGHDR and SFDVKD. V lost 10 bases and J lost 0; bases outside the gene matches: 5. In DNA form, the CDR3 reads TGTGCCACGTCTAGCGGGGGCCTCTCCTACGAGCAGTACTTC. Protein: CATSSGGLSYEQYF.

In regard to this clonotype: This may stem from a read error, because a much larger clone lies one nucleotide away. This sequence joins TRBV29-1 and TRBJ1-1; D is possibly TRBD1 (5 bases). CDR3 size: 13 residues. Germline-derived CDR1 and CDR2 are SQVTM and ANQGSEA. Trimming removed 1 base from V and 4 bases from J, with 10 bases in between. This CDR3 reads CSVEGQPSTEAFF. For the CDR3, the DNA is TGCAGCGTTGAAGGACAGCCGAGCACTGAAGCTTTCTTT. Full variable domain (missing parts from reference TRBV29-1 and TRBJ1-1): SAVISQKPSRDICQRGTSLTIQCQVDSQVTMMFWYRQQPGQSLTLIATANQGSEATYESGFVIDKFPISRPNLTFSTLTVSNMSPEDSSIYLCSVEGQPSTEAFFGQGTRLTVV.

This clonotype was detected ten times or more. This chain uses TRBV30 with TRBJ2-2, with D possibly being TRBD1 or TRBD2 (5 bases each). V lost 4 bases and J 5 bases, leaving 14 bases between the germline ends. Germline-derived CDR1 and CDR2 are GTSNPN and SVGIG (reference sequence). The CDR3 is 14 amino acids. CDR3 amino acids: CAWKLKGRTGELFF. In DNA form, the CDR3 reads TGTGCCTGGAAGCTTAAGGGACGGACCGGGGAGCTGTTTTTT.

This clonotype was found many times. The chain combines TRBV18 with TRBJ2-7; 11 bases agree with TRBD1. Germline CDR1 KGHSH, CDR2 LQKENI. V lost 5 bases and J lost 3; bases outside the gene matches: 3. The CDR3 extends over 14 amino acids. The CDR3 sequence: CASSEGQGVYEQYF. The CDR3 DNA reads TGTGCCAGCTCAGAGGGACAGGGGGTCTACGAGCAGTACTTC.

This clonotype has just a few counts. The chain recombines TRBV6-1 with TRBJ2-1; possible D gene TRBD1, 5 bases. The V end was cut by 7 bases, the J end by 7 bases, with 17 bases between. The CDR3 has 14 residues. The V gene's germline CDR1 is MNHNS and CDR2 SASEGT. CDR3 region: CASTMDTTRNEQFF. CDR3 in DNA: TGTGCCAGCACCATGGACACCACCCGGAATGAGCAGTTCTTC.

Regarding this clonotype: A single base separates this from a much larger clone, so it may be a read error. The rearrangement links TRBV20-1 to TRBJ2-5; D gene uncertain. The CDR3 runs to 13 residues. CDR1 and CDR2 from the germline V gene are DFQATT and SNEGSKA (reference sequence). CDR3 region: CNARNWEKETQYF. The CDR3 DNA reads as TGCAATGCTAGAAATTGGGAAAAAGAGACCCAGTACTTC.

The chain employs TRBV6-1 and TRBJ1-1, with D tentatively TRBD1 (6 bases). CDR3 length: 12 residues. Trimming removed 8 bases from V and 0 bases from J, with 7 bases in between. The V gene's germline CDR1 is MNHNS and CDR2 SASEGT. The CDR3: CASHRVNTEAFF. For the CDR3, the DNA is TGTGCCAGCCACAGGGTGAACACTGAAGCTTTCTTT.

This clonotype showed up just a few times. The chain carries TRBV14 and TRBJ2-7; D might be TRBD1 (6 bases). Germline V gene data show CDR1 as SGHDN and CDR2 as FVKESK. The germline V and J ends were trimmed by 1 base and 3 bases, with 16 bases remaining between them. CDR3 size: 16 residues. The CDR3 loop is CASSQAHWDTYYEQYF. The DNA of the CDR3 is TGTGCCAGCAGCCAAGCGCATTGGGACACATACTACGAGCAGTACTTC. Complete variable domain (other parts from reference TRBV14 and TRBJ2-7): EAGVTQFPSHSVIEKGQTVTLRCDPISGHDNLYWYRRVMGKEIKFLLHFVKESKQDESGMPNNRFLAERTGGTYSTLKVQPAELEDSGVYFCASSQAHWDTYYEQYFGPGTRLTVT.

This clonotype was seen ten or more times. The rearrangement links TRBV2 to TRBJ1-2; D not certain. The germline gives CDR1 SNHLY, CDR2 FYNNEI. The CDR3 runs 12 residues. V was shortened by 10 bases and J by 2 bases, with 11 bases between the two germline ends. In nucleotides, the CDR3 is TGTGCCACGGGCCAGGCGAACTATGGCTACACCTTC. This sequence encodes CATGQANYGYTF. The whole variable domain, filled in from reference TRBV2 and TRBJ1-2, reads EPEVTQTPSHQVTQMGQEVILRCVPISNHLYFYWYRQILGQKVEFLVSFYNNEISEKSEIFDDQFSVERPDGSNFTLKIRSTKLEDSAMYFCATGQANYGYTFGSGTRLTVV.

The chain recombines TRBV28 with TRBJ2-5, with 7 bases fitting TRBD1. The CDR3 is made up of 13 amino acids. The V segment lost 11 bases and the J segment 5 bases; nucleotides outside the gene matches: 11. CDR1 and CDR2 (germline): MDHEN, SYDVKM. The CDR3 DNA follows: TGTGCCGTACAGGACAGGAACGCGGAGACCCAGTACTTC. This sequence encodes CAVQDRNAETQYF.

The gene calls are TRBV28 and TRBJ2-5; 7 bases line up with TRBD1. V trimming: 10 bases; J trimming: 7 bases; junction bases outside the gene matches: 6. The CDR3 length is 11 residues. CDR1 is MDHEN, CDR2 SYDVKM, per germline. CDR3 nucleotide sequence: TGTGCCATCTCAGGGGGTCGGACCCAGTACTTC. Encoded protein: CAISGGRTQYF.

In this sample, this clonotype turned up many times. V is TRBV20-1 and J is TRBJ1-5; the D gene is possibly TRBD1 (5 bases). The CDR3 loop spans 15 amino acids. The ends were cut back, 4 bases at V and 3 bases at J, with 16 bases in the middle. CDR1 DFQATT and CDR2 SNEGSKA come from the germline V gene (reference sequence). CDR3 in DNA: TGCAGTGCTACAGCCCGGGACGGACACAATCAGCCCCAGCATTTT. Protein: CSATARDGHNQPQHF.

In its sample, this clonotype was seen many times. This sequence joins TRBV7-2 and TRBJ1-5; D unclear. V was cut by 1 base and J by 4 bases, with 8 bases left in between. Germline CDR1 and CDR2: SGHTA and FQGNSA. CDR3 length: 14 residues. The CDR3 coding sequence is TGTGCCAGCAGCTTAGACTTGGGGAATCAGCCCCAGCATTTT. Translated, it gives CASSLDLGNQPQHF. The variable domain in full, completed from reference TRBV7-2 and TRBJ1-5, reads GAGVSQSPSNKVTEKGKDVELRCDPISGHTALYWYRQSLGQGLEFLIYFQGNSAPDKSGLPSDRFSAERTGGSVSTLTIQRTQQEDSAVYLCASSLDLGNQPQHFGDGTRLSIL.

This clonotype has more than one count but fewer than ten. The J gene is TRBJ2-1, the V gene TRBV29-1; D might be TRBD2 (6 bases). The CDR3 has 13 residues. Trimming stripped 4 bases from V and 9 bases from J, with 16 bases between. Germline-derived CDR1 and CDR2 are SQVTM and ANQGSEA. CDR3 in DNA: TGCAGCGTTGTGGGGGGAGCCGGACGTGAGCAGTTCTTC. Translated: CSVVGGAGREQFF.

This clonotype was picked up many times. The chain carries TRBV27 and TRBJ2-3; 7 nucleotides line up with TRBD1. CDR1 MNHEY and CDR2 SMNVEV come from the germline V gene (reference sequence). CDR3 length equals 15 residues. The V segment lost 3 bases and the J segment 3 bases; nucleotides outside the gene matches: 6. CDR3 DNA sequence: TGTGCCAGCAGTTTTCAAAGGGGGCGGACAGATACGCAGTATTTT. Amino acids: CASSFQRGRTDTQYF.

The chain joins TRBV7-3 to TRBJ2-3; D is possibly TRBD1 or TRBD2 (5 bases each). Trimming left V 8 bases short and J 4 bases short, with 16 bases between. The germline gives CDR1 SGHTA, CDR2 FQGTGA. The CDR3 has 14 residues. The CDR3 nucleotides are TGTGCCAGCGGCCGGCGACCGGGACCAGATACGCAGTATTTT. Translated: CASGRRPGPDTQYF.

Details on this clonotype: One base away lies a much larger clone, so this may be a sequencing read error. The V and J genes are TRBV6-1 and TRBJ2-7, with a possible D match to TRBD2 (5 bases). The length of the CDR3 is 14 residues. Germline CDR1 MNHNS, CDR2 SASEGT. The CDR3 loop is CASSTELEAYEQCF. The CDR3 DNA is TGTGCCAGCAGTACCGAACTAGAGGCCTACGAGCAGTGCTTC.

This rearrangement joins TRBV20-1 to TRBJ2-7, with 7 nucleotides matching TRBD1. Per the germline V gene, CDR1 is DFQATT and CDR2 is SNEGSKA (reference sequence). Trimming at V came to 2 bases and at J to 0 bases, leaving 4 bases not matched to a gene. The CDR3 has 14 amino acids. The CDR3 nucleotides are TGCAGTGCTAGATCCCGGGACAGCTCCTACGAGCAGTACTTC. Translating it yields CSARSRDSSYEQYF.

This clonotype was counted a few times. The chain couples TRBV3-1 to TRBJ2-1; 8 bases line up with TRBD2. The V and J ends lost 3 bases and 4 bases, in that order; junction bases with no gene match: 8. The germline CDR1 and CDR2 sequences are LGHDT and YNNKEL (reference sequence). The CDR3 length is 16 residues. The CDR3 loop is CASSHSGSRRYNEQFF. CDR3 nucleotide sequence: TGTGCCAGCAGCCACAGCGGGAGTCGCCGTTACAATGAGCAGTTCTTC.

On this clonotype: A much more abundant neighbour one base away suggests this may be a read error. The chain carries TRBV7-2 and TRBJ2-5; weak D call: TRBD1 (8 bases). Germline values: CDR1 SGHTA, CDR2 FQGNSA. The CDR3 is made up of 17 amino acids. The chain's CDR3 is CASSLGTGTSLRETQCF. The DNA for the CDR3 is TGTGCCAGCAGCTTAGGGACAGGGACAAGTCTGCGGGAGACCCAGTGCTTC.

The CDR3 loop is CASRVNKERQETQYF. Written as DNA, the CDR3 is TGTGCCAGCAGGGTTAACAAGGAGAGGCAAGAGACCCAGTACTTC. The genes are TRBV2 and TRBJ2-5; D is unresolved. The germline V gene has CDR1 SNHLY and CDR2 FYNNEI. This CDR3 region has 15 residues. The germline V and J ends were trimmed by 6 bases and 2 bases, with 16 bases remaining between them.

The rearrangement uses TRBV29-1 and TRBJ2-2, with D unresolved. CDR1 is SQVTM, CDR2 ANQGSEA, per germline. Trimming stripped 4 bases from V and 7 bases from J, with 10 bases between. This CDR3 has 12 amino acids. CDR3 amino acids: CSVGDPHGELFF. CDR3 nucleotides: TGCAGCGTTGGTGACCCCCACGGGGAGCTGTTTTTT.

This clonotype was counted ten times or more. The chain is built from TRBV20-1 and TRBJ2-5, with D possibly TRBD2 on 5 matching bases. The germline V gene encodes CDR1 DFQATT and CDR2 SNEGSKA (reference sequence). Between the trimmed V and J ends, which lost 7 bases and 2 bases, there was a span of 20 bases. The CDR3 is 15 amino acids. The CDR3 reads CSGTEIGLYQETQYF. For the CDR3, the DNA is TGCAGTGGTACGGAAATAGGACTTTATCAAGAGACCCAGTACTTC.

The chain recombines TRBV5-1 with TRBJ2-1, with 10 bases matching TRBD2. The CDR3 is made up of 16 amino acids. CDR1 SGHRS and CDR2 YFSETQ come from the germline V gene. V lost 0 bases and J lost 3; bases outside the gene matches: 3. The CDR3 spells CASSLELAGYYNEQFF. The CDR3 DNA reads TGCGCCAGCAGCTTGGAACTAGCGGGGTACTACAATGAGCAGTTCTTC.

This clonotype was counted at least ten times. The chain employs TRBV28 and TRBJ2-5; a possible D gene is TRBD1 (5 bases). V was cut by 10 bases and J by 5 bases, with 17 bases left in between. Germline lookup yields CDR1 MDHEN and CDR2 SYDVKM. The CDR3 length is 13 residues. The CDR3 region has the DNA TGTGCCACCGGCGGCAGGGCGCCCGAGACCCAGTACTTC. This translates into CATGGRAPETQYF.

The sample holds many counts of this clonotype. The J gene is TRBJ2-7, the V gene TRBV5-1; TRBD2 aligns across 7 bases. The CDR3 sequence is 14 residues long. The J segment lost 4 bases and the V segment lost 4 bases, leaving 8 bases of the junction unmatched. Looked up from germline, CDR1 is SGHRS and CDR2 is YFSETQ. This CDR3 reads CASSPGTNTYEQYF. The DNA of the CDR3 is TGCGCCAGCAGCCCCGGGACTAACACTTACGAGCAGTACTTC.

J is TRBJ1-5 and V is TRBV19; D is unclear. V gave up 1 base and J gave up 1 base, with 8 bases separating them. Germline loops: CDR1 LNHDA, CDR2 SQIVND (reference sequence). The CDR3 covers 15 residues. The CDR3 reads CASSIGSGSNQPQHF. The CDR3 bases are TGTGCCAGTAGTATAGGGAGTGGGAGCAATCAGCCCCAGCATTTT. The full variable domain, in which reference TRBV19 and TRBJ1-5 provide the parts outside the CDR3, is DGGITQSPKYLFRKEGQNVTLSCEQNLNHDAMYWYRQDPGQGLRLIYYSQIVNDFQKGDIAEGYSVSREKKESFPLTVTSAQKNPTAFYLCASSIGSGSNQPQHFGDGTRLSIL.